Listed below are T cell receptor beta chains from one sample, sequenced in a study of blood T cell repertoires in COVID-19. TCRdb keeps only in-frame clones here, not all; method: immunoSEQ multiplex PCR. Of approximately 350,000 clones listed, 70% to 90% are singletons. The sample taken for sequencing was peripheral blood. These receptors originate from a woman in her thirties with COVID-19, enrolled during active disease. Each CDR3 is given with its conserved first and last residue. Fields, in order: clone size, D gene, V gene, J gene, CDR3 DNA, CDR3 protein. The D gene is left open where the match is weak. Clone size is not always given. Where it is, it says once, few, many or a class for expanded clones.

>few|-|TRBV7-2|TRBJ2-1
TGTGCCAGCAGCTTCGGCGGGTCCTACAATGAGCAGTTCTTC
CASSFGGSYNEQFF
>-|-|TRBV10-3|TRBJ1-1
TGTGCCATCAGTGAGTCGAGGGACACTGAAGCTTTCTTT
CAISESRDTEAFF
>-|TRBD1|TRBV19|TRBJ1-5
TGTGCCAGTAGTATAAGGGGGCCTCAGCCCCAGCATTTT
CASSIRGPQPQHF
>-|-|TRBV4-3|TRBJ1-1
TGCGCCAGCAGCCAAGATGTACGAGTTTACACTGAAGCTTTCTTT
CASSQDVRVYTEAFF
>once|-|TRBV27|TRBJ2-7
TGTGCCAGCAGCACCCTGGGGGGAATCAGCTCCTACGAGCAGTACTTC
CASSTLGGISSYEQYF
>-|-|TRBV27|TRBJ2-7
TGTGCCAGCAGAGCAATAGGGGCCTACGAGCAGTACTTC
CASRAIGAYEQYF
>-|-|TRBV7-9|TRBJ1-5
TGTGCCAGCAGCTTAGGACAGGAGAGGAATCAGCCCCAGCATTTT
CASSLGQERNQPQHF
>-|TRBD1|TRBV10-3|TRBJ2-7
TGTGCCACCACCCAGGGGGCAGGCTACGAGCAGTACTTC
CATTQGAGYEQYF
>-|-|TRBV11-2|TRBJ2-3
TGTGCCAGCAGCTTAGGTTTGCGGAGCAGCACAGATACGCAGTATTTT
CASSLGLRSSTDTQYF
>-|TRBD1|TRBV19|TRBJ1-5
TGTGCCAGTAGTCCCTCCGGGACAGGCGTTAATCAGCCCCAGCATTTT
CASSPSGTGVNQPQHF
>-|-|TRBV25-1|TRBJ2-2
TGTGCCAGCGGGGGAGGACTCTCGAACACCGGGGAGCTGTTTTTT
CASGGGLSNTGELFF
>-|-|TRBV18|TRBJ1-3
TGTGCCAGCTCACCACAATTTGACAGCTCTGGAAACACCATATATTTT
CASSPQFDSSGNTIYF
>once|TRBD1|TRBV2|TRBJ1-1
TGTGCCAGCAGTGAAACGGGACAGGGGGGTCGGGACACTGAAGCTTTCTTT
CASSETGQGGRDTEAFF
>-|-|TRBV7-9|TRBJ2-3
TGTGCCAGCAGCTTAGAGGTTGATATGAGGGATTTT
CASSLEVDMRDF
>-|-|TRBV5-6|TRBJ2-5
TGTGCCAGCAGCTTGGAACTCCGGCAAGAGGCCCAGTACTTC
CASSLELRQEAQYF
>-|-|TRBV11-2|TRBJ1-5
TGTGCCAGCAGCTTAGCAGGGTCCCGCAATCAGCCCCAGCATTTT
CASSLAGSRNQPQHF
>-|-|TRBV11-3|TRBJ2-5
TGTGCCAGCAGCTCGCACAGGGACCCCCCGTACCAAGAGACCCAGTACTTC
CASSSHRDPPYQETQYF
>once|-|TRBV12-3/TRBV12-4|TRBJ2-3
TGTGCCAGCAGTTTCCCTGGGGCGGATACGCAGTATTTT
CASSFPGADTQYF
>-|-|TRBV6-4|TRBJ2-1
TGTGCCAGCAGTGATGTGGCGGGGGCCAGTGGGAATGAGCAGTTCTTC
CASSDVAGASGNEQFF
>-|TRBD2|TRBV5-6|TRBJ2-4
TGTGCCAGCAGCTCAGGACTAGGCCTAAACATTCAGTACTTC
CASSSGLGLNIQYF
>-|TRBD1|TRBV27|TRBJ1-6
TGTGCCAGCAGTTTCGAAAGGGGGCGGTTTACCTATAATTCACCCCTCCACTTT
CASSFERGRFTYNSPLHF
>-|-|TRBV18|TRBJ2-5
TGTGCCAGCTGCCGGGACTCTGAACAAGAGACCCAGTACTTC
CASCRDSEQETQYF
>-|TRBD1|TRBV7-2|TRBJ2-5
TGTGCCAGCTCCGGACAGGGGGACAAGACCCAGTACTTC
CASSGQGDKTQYF
>-|-|TRBV13|TRBJ1-2
TGTGCCAGCAGCGCCGCTGGGGGGGGAACGAATGGCTACACCTTC
CASSAAGGGTNGYTF
>-|-|TRBV5-6|TRBJ2-3
TGTGCCAGCAGCCAAGCAAGCACAGATACGCAGTATTTT
CASSQASTDTQYF
>-|TRBD1|TRBV7-9|TRBJ2-3
TGTGCCAGCAGCTTAGGACAGGGGGTAGGCACAGATACGCAGTATTTT
CASSLGQGVGTDTQYF
>-|TRBD2|TRBV6-2/TRBV6-3|TRBJ2-7
TGTGCCAGCAGTTACGCTATCTGGACTAGCGGGCCCTACGAGCAGTACTTC
CASSYAIWTSGPYEQYF
>-|-|TRBV4-3|TRBJ2-1
TGCGCCAGCAGCCAAGCAGACAGAGACAATGAGCAGTTCTTC
CASSQADRDNEQFF
>-|TRBD2|TRBV27|TRBJ2-2
TGTGCCAGCAGCAAGCGCCCGGGACTAGCGGGGGCGTTATTCACCGGGGAGCTGTTTTTT
CASSKRPGLAGALFTGELFF
>-|TRBD1|TRBV2|TRBJ2-5
TGTGCCAGCAGTCCCGGGACAGGGTCCTTTTTAGAGACCCAGTACTTC
CASSPGTGSFLETQYF
>-|TRBD2|TRBV7-7|TRBJ2-5
TGTGCTAGCAGCAACCCGACTAGCGGGGAAGAGACCCAGTACTTC
CASSNPTSGEETQYF
>-|TRBD1|TRBV5-1|TRBJ1-2
TGCGCCAGCAGCGCCGACAGGGGCCGCACTAGGGGCTACACCTTC
CASSADRGRTRGYTF
>-|-|TRBV6-5|TRBJ2-4
TGTGCCAGCAGCAGGTCGGACATTCAGTACTTC
CASSRSDIQYF
>-|TRBD2|TRBV7-2|TRBJ2-3
TGTGCCAGCAGCTTAGAGCGGGAGGGCCCCACAGATACGCAGTATTTT
CASSLEREGPTDTQYF
>once|TRBD1|TRBV27|TRBJ1-6
TGTGCCAGCCAAATACAGGGGTTCTCACCCCTCCACTTT
CASQIQGFSPLHF
>-|-|TRBV5-6|TRBJ1-1
TGTGCCAGCAGCTTGGTTGGGCGGGGGACTGAAGCTTTCTTT
CASSLVGRGTEAFF
>-|-|TRBV7-9|TRBJ2-3
TGTGCCAGCAGCCAGAGGGATACGCAGTATTTT
CASSQRDTQYF
>-|-|TRBV28|TRBJ2-7
TGTGCCAGCACTACCGGGACATCGGGCCTCAGCTCCTACGAGCAGTACTTC
CASTTGTSGLSSYEQYF
>-|-|TRBV4-3|TRBJ2-5
TGCGCCAGCAGCCAACGCCTAGAAGAGACCCAGTACTTC
CASSQRLEETQYF
>once|TRBD1|TRBV6-6|TRBJ1-2
TGTGCCAGCAGTACAGACAGGGGGCACGGCTACACCTTC
CASSTDRGHGYTF
>few|-|TRBV10-2|TRBJ1-5
TGCGCCAGCAGTGAGCCCGGTTCGGGTCAGCCCCAGCATTTT
CASSEPGSGQPQHF